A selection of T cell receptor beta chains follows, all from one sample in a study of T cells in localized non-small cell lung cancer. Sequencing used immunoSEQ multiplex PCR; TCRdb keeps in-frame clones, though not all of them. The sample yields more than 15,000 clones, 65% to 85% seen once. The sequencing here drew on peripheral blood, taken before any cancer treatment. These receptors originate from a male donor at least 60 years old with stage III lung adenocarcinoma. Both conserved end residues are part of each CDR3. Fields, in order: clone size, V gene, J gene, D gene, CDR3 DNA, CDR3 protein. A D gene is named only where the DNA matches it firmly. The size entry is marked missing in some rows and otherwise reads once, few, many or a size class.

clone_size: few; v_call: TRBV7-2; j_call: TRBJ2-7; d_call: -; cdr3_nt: TGTGCCAGCAGCTTGACCTCGGCGGGGAGCTCCTACGAGCAGTACTTC; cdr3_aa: CASSLTSAGSSYEQYF
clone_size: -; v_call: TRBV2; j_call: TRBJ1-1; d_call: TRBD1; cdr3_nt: TGTGCCAGCAGTCGACTCGGACAGGGGAACACTGAAGCTTTCTTT; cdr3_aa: CASSRLGQGNTEAFF
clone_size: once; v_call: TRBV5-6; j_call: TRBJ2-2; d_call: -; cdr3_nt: TGTGCCAGCAGCTTTCGAGTATTTCGGGGTAAATCCGGGGAGCTGTTTTTT; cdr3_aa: CASSFRVFRGKSGELFF
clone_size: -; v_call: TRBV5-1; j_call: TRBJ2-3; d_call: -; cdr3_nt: TGCGCCAGCAGCGGGGTGGGGGGCACAGATACGCAGTATTTT; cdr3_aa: CASSGVGGTDTQYF
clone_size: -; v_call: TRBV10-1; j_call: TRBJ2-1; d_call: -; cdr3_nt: TGCGCCAGCAGTGGAAACAGGTCGACGGGCTCCTACAATGAGCAGTTCTTC; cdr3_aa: CASSGNRSTGSYNEQFF
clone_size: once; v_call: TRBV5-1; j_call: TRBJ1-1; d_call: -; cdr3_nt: TGCGCCACCTCGTCCAGGGGCAGCACTGAAGCTTTCTTT; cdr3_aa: CATSSRGSTEAFF
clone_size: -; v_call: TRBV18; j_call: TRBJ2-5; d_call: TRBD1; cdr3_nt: TGTGCCAGCTCACCGGCGCCGGGACAGGGTATGACCCAGTACTTC; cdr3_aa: CASSPAPGQGMTQYF
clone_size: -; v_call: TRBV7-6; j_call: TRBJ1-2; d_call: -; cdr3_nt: TGTGCCAGCAGCCCGAACGGAGTTACTAACTATGGCTACACCTTC; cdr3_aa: CASSPNGVTNYGYTF
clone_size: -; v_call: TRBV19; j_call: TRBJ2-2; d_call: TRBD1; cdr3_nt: TGTGCCAGTAGTACGGGACAGGGAAACACCGGGGAGCTGTTTTTT; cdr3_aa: CASSTGQGNTGELFF
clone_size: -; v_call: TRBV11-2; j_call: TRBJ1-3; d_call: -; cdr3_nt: TGTGCCAGCAGCACCCGACAGACTGGAAACACCATATATTTT; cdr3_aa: CASSTRQTGNTIYF
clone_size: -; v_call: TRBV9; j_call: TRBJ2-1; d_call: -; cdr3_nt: TGTGCCAGCAGCGCAGACATCCACAATGAGCAGTTCTTC; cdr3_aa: CASSADIHNEQFF
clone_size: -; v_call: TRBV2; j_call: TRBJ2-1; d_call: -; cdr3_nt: TGTGCCAGCACGATCGGACTCGTTAGCGACGAGCAGTTCTTC; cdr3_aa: CASTIGLVSDEQFF
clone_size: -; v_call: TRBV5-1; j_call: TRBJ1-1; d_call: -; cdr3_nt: TGCGCCAGCAGCCTACAGGGTTCCTCTGCTGAAGCTTTCTTT; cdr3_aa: CASSLQGSSAEAFF
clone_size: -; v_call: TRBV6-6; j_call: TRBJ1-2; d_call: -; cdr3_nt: TGTGCCAGCAGTTTCGAATTTACAGGGTCCGGCTACACCTTC; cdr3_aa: CASSFEFTGSGYTF
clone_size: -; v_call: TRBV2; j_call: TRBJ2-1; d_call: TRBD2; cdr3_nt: TGTGCCAGCAGTGAAGCGGCTCTTTCGGGGGGGGGCCGTAGTGAGCAGTTCTTC; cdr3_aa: CASSEAALSGGGRSEQFF
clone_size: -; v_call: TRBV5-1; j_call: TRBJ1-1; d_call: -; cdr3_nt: TGCGCCAGCAGCCCCGCCCGATTATTGAACACTGAAGCTTTCTTT; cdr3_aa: CASSPARLLNTEAFF
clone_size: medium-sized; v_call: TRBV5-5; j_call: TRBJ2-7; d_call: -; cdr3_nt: TGTGCCAGCAGCCTACCTACTTCCGGGACTGCCTACGAGCAGTACTTC; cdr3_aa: CASSLPTSGTAYEQYF